This T cell receptor beta chain stems from a study of blood T cells in healthy people across ages. Whole-study findings and limits: Unknown donor CMV status possibly confounded expanded clonotype changes. With age, beta diversity per million T cells declined roughly linearly, significantly by 30 to 50.

Aged roughly 6 to 100, donors were systemically healthy Caucasians from Russia. The use of a sample-barcoded 5' primer and a J-beta primer mix characterized a second PCR of about 7 to 12 cycles. The authors tagged each cDNA molecule using a template-switch adaptor with 12 random nucleotides. MiXCR, applied by TCRdb to the 5' RACE reads, yields one record per CDR3 protein. The table includes around 900,000 distinct CDR3 sequences, more than 25% detected once. The V end was cut by 5 bases, the J end by 7 bases, with 21 bases between. Germline V gene sequence: CDR1 LNHNV, CDR2 YYDKDF (reference sequence). The CDR3 covers 15 residues. Concerning this clonotype: Its antigen is still unknown. This may come from a read error, since a much larger clone is one base off.

The V call is TRBV15, the J call TRBJ2-7, with D perhaps matching TRBD2 (5 bases). The clonotype originates from a woman over 75 in good health. The sequenced sample was blood. The CDR3, as DNA: TGTGCCACCAGCCGAAACCCCGGGAACTACAATGAGCAGTACTTC. Its translation: CATSRNPGNYNEQYF.